Sequencing of this TCR beta chain was carried out in a study of graft-versus-host responses after intestinal transplantation. Study summary: Multivisceral, liver-intestinal, or isolated intestinal transplants were given to recipients. Every transplant recipient was induced with anti-thymocyte globulin, then maintained on tacrolimus and steroids for roughly 3 years.

The data were produced by immunoSEQ multiplex PCR, yet TCRdb's version contains in-frame clones alone and is incomplete. The table lists more than 20,000 clones, approximately 92% of them singletons, with 43% in the top ten. CDR3 length: 15 residues. CDR1 and CDR2 from the germline V gene are SGHRS and YFSETQ. With 4 bases removed from V and 0 bases from J, the gap between germline ends came to 14 bases. As concerns this clone: What it binds is unknown.

Study findings and constraints: GvH clones surfaced in recipient marrow, some emerging earlier in ileum or blood. Maximum circulating GvH clone levels tracked with early post-transplant HvG decreases.

This sample comprised PBMCs, obtained about 250 days after intestinal transplant. The receptor was derived from a human patient who received an intestinal transplant, so some T cells may come from the graft donor. This chain links TRBV5-1 with TRBJ2-7; TRBD1 is a possible D gene (6 bases). The CDR3 nucleotides read TGCGCCAGCAGCCAACGGACAGTCAACTCCTACGAGCAGTACTTC. Its translation is CASSQRTVNSYEQYF. Combining the CDR3 with reference TRBV5-1 and TRBJ2-7 gives the whole variable domain KAGVTQTPRYLIKTRGQQVTLSCSPISGHRSVSWYQQTPGQGLQFLFEYFSETQRNKGNFPGRFSGRQFSNSRSEMNVSTLELGDSALYLCASSQRTVNSYEQYFGPGTRLTVT.